This T cell receptor beta chain was identified during a study of control samples from healthy donors and cancer patients. Data came from immunoSEQ multiplex PCR; TCRdb stores just in-frame clones and leaves some out. Of about 120,000 clones listed, approximately 90% were seen once; the top ten hold around 1.2%. Unmatched junction bases numbered 9, after V lost 6 bases and J lost 8 bases. From germline, CDR1 is WNHNN and CDR2 SYGVQD (reference sequence). The CDR3 runs 15 residues. This TCR was recovered from a woman in her fifties or sixties with colorectal cancer. The chain has TRBV10-1 and TRBJ2-1; 11 bases map to TRBD2. The specimen was PBMCs. In DNA form, the CDR3 reads TGCGCCAGCAGCCCTAGCGGGGGGCTCTTCGATGAGCAGTTCTTC. As protein: CASSPSGGLFDEQFF.